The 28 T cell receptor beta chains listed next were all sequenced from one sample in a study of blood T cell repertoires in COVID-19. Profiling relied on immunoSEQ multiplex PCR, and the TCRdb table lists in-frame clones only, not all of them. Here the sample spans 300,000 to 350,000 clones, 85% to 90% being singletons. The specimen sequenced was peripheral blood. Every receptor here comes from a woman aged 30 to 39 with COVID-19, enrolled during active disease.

The CDR3 sequence is CASIAATFEGYTF. The CDR3 coding sequence is TGTGCCAGTATAGCGGCAACTTTTGAGGGCTACACCTTC. The V call is TRBV19, the J call TRBJ1-2; the D is unclear. There are 13 residues in the CDR3. Per the germline V gene, CDR1 is LNHDA and CDR2 is SQIVND (reference sequence). The ends were cut back, 7 bases at V and 8 bases at J, with 17 bases in the middle.

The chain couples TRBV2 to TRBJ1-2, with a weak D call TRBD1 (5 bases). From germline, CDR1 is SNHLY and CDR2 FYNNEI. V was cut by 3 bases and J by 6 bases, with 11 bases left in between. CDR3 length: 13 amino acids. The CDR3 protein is CASSDQGRNGYTF. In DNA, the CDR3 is TGTGCCAGCAGTGACCAGGGAAGGAATGGCTACACCTTC.

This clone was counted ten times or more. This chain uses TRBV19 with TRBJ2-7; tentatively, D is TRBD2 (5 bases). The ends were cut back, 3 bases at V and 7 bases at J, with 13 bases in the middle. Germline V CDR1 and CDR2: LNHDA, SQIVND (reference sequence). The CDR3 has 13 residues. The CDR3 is CASSMGGSGEQYF. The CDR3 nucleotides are TGTGCCAGTAGTATGGGCGGGTCGGGGGAGCAGTACTTC.

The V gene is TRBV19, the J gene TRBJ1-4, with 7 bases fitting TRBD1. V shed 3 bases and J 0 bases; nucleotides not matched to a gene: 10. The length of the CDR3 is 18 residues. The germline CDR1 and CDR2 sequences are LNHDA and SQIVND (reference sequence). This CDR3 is CASSMGTTGIATNEKLFF. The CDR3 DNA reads TGTGCCAGTAGTATGGGGACGACAGGGATCGCAACTAATGAAAAACTGTTTTTT.

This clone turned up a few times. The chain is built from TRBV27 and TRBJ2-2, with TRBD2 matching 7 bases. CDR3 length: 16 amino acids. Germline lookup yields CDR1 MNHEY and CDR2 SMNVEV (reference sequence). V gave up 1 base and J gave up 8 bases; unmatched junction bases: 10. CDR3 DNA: TGTGCCAGCAGTTTATACGCGGGAGAAATAGGTGGGGAGCTGTTTTTT. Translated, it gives CASSLYAGEIGGELFF.

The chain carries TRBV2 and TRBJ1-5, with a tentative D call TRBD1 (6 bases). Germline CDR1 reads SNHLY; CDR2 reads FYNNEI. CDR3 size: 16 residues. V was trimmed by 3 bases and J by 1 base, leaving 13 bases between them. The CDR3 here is CASSDARGASNQPQHF. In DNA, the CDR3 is TGTGCCAGCAGTGACGCGCGGGGGGCAAGCAATCAGCCCCAGCATTTT.

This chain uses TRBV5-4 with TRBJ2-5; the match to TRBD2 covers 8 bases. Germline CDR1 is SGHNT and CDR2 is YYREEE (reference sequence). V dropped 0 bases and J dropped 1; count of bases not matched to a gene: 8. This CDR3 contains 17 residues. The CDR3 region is CASSLVVFSGVQETQYF. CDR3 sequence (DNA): TGTGCCAGCAGCTTGGTTGTATTTAGCGGGGTCCAAGAGACCCAGTACTTC.

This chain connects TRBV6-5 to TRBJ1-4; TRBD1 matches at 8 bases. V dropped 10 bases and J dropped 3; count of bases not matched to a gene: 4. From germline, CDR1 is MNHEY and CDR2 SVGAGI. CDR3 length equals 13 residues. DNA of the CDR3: TGTGCCACCTCGGGACAGGCTAATGAAAAACTGTTTTTT. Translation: CATSGQANEKLFF.

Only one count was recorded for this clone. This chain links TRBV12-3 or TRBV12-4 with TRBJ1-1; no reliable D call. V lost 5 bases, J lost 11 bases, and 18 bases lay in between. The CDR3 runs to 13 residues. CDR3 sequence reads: CASSLRLYSGAFF. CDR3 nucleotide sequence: TGTGCCAGCAGTCTTCGACTCTATTCTGGGGCTTTCTTT.

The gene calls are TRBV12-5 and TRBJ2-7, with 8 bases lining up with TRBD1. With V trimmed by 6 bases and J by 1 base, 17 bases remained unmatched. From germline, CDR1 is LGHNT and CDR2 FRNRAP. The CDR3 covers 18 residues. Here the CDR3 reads CASGPGGQDESGSYEQYF. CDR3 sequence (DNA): TGTGCTAGTGGGCCCGGGGGACAGGACGAGTCTGGGTCCTACGAGCAGTACTTC.

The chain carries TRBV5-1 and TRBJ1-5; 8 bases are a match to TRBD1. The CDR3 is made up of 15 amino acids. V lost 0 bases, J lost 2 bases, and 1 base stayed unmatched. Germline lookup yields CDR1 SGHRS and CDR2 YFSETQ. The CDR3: CASSLGTGRNQPQHF. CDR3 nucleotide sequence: TGCGCCAGCAGCTTGGGGACAGGGCGCAATCAGCCCCAGCATTTT. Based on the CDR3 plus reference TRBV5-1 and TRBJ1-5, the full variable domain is KAGVTQTPRYLIKTRGQQVTLSCSPISGHRSVSWYQQTPGQGLQFLFEYFSETQRNKGNFPGRFSGRQFSNSRSEMNVSTLELGDSALYLCASSLGTGRNQPQHFGDGTRLSIL.

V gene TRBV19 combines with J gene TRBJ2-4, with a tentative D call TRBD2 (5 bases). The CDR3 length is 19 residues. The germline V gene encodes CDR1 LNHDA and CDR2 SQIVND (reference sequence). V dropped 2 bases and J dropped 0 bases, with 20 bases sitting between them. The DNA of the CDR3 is TGTGCCAGTAGTATAAGATCCGGTGGAGCGGATTCAGCCAAAAACATTCAGTACTTC. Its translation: CASSIRSGGADSAKNIQYF.

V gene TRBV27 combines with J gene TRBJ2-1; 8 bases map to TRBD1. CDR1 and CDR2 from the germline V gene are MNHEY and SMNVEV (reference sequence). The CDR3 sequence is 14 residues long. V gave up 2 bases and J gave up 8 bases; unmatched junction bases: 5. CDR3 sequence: CASSLTGGEDEQFF. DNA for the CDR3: TGTGCCAGCAGTTTAACAGGGGGAGAGGATGAGCAGTTCTTC.

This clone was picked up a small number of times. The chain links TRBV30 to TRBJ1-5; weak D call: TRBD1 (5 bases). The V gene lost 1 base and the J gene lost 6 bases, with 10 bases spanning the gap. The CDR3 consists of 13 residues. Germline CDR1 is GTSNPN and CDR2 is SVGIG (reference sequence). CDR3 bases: TGTGCCTGGAGTGCAGGGTTGAGTCAGCCCCAGCATTTT. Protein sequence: CAWSAGLSQPQHF.

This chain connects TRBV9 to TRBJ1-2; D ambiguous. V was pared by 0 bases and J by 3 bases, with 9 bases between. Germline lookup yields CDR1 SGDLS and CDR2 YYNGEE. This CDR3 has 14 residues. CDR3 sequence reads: CASSVDRSDYGYTF. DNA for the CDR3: TGTGCCAGCAGCGTAGATCGGTCGGACTATGGCTACACCTTC.

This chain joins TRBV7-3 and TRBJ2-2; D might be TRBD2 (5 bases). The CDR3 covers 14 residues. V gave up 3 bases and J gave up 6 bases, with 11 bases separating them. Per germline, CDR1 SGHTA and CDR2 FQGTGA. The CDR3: CASSFNGAAGELFF. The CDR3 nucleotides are TGTGCCAGCAGCTTTAATGGAGCGGCCGGGGAGCTGTTTTTT.

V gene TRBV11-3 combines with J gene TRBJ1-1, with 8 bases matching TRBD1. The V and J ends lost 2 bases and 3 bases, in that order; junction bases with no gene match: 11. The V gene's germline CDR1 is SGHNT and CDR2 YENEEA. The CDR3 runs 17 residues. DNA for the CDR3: TGTGCCAGCAGCTTAAGCCGCATGGGACAGGAGGACACTGAAGCTTTCTTT. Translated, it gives CASSLSRMGQEDTEAFF.

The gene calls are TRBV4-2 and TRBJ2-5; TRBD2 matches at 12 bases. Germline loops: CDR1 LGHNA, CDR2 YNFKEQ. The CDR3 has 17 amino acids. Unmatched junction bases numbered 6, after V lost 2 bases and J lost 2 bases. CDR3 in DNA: TGTGCCAGCAGCCAATTATGGACTAGCGGGGAACAAGAGACCCAGTACTTC. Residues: CASSQLWTSGEQETQYF.

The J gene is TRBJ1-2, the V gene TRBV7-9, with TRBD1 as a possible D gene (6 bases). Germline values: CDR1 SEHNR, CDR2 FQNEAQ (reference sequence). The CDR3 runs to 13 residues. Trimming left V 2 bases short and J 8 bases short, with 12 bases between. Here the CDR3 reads CASSLSPGEGYTF. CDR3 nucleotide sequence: TGTGCCAGCAGCTTATCACCAGGGGAAGGCTACACCTTC.

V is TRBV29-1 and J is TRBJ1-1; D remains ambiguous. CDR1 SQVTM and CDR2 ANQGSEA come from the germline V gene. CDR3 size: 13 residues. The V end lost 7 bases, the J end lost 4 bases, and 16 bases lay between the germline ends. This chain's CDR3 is CSASKYGGTEAFF. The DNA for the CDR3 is TGCAGCGCCTCGAAGTATGGCGGCACTGAAGCTTTCTTT. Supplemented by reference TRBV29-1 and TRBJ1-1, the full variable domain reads SAVISQKPSRDICQRGTSLTIQCQVDSQVTMMFWYRQQPGQSLTLIATANQGSEATYESGFVIDKFPISRPNLTFSTLTVSNMSPEDSSIYLCSASKYGGTEAFFGQGTRLTVV.

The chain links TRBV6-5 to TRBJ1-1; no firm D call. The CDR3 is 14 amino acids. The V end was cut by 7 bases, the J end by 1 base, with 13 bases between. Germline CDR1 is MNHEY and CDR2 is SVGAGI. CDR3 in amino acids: CASTPGSGNTEAFF. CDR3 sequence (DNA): TGTGCCAGCACCCCGGGATCAGGGAACACTGAAGCTTTCTTT.

The CDR3 nucleotides read TGTGCCAGCAGCCCCGGACTACAGCGGATCGTGGGCTACACCTTC. It is translated as CASSPGLQRIVGYTF. The V and J genes are TRBV2 and TRBJ1-2; no firm D call. Germline V gene sequence: CDR1 SNHLY, CDR2 FYNNEI. CDR3 length: 15 amino acids. The V gene lost 6 bases and the J gene lost 8 bases, with 22 bases spanning the gap.

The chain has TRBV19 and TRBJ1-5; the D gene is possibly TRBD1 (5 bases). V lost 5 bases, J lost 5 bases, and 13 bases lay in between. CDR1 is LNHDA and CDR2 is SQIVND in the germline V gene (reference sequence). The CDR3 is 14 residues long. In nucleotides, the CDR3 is TGTGCCAGTAGTTGGGGGGGAGGAGATCAGCCCCAGCATTTT. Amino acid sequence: CASSWGGGDQPQHF.

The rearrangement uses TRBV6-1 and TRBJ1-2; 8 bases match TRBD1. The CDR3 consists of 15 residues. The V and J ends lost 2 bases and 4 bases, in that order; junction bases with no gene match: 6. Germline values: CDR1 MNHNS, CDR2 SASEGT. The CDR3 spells CASSEQGAQGYGYTF. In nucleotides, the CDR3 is TGTGCCAGCAGTGAACAGGGGGCGCAGGGCTATGGCTACACCTTC.

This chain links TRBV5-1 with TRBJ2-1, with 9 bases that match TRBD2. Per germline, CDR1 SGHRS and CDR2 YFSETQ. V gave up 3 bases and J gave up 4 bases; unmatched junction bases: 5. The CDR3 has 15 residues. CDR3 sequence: CASSSTSGKYNEQFF. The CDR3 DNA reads TGCGCCAGCAGCTCGACTAGCGGAAAATACAATGAGCAGTTCTTC.

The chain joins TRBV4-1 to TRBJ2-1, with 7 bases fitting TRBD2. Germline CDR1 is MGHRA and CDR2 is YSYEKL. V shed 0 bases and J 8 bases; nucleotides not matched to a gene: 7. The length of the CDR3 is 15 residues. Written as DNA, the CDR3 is TGCGCCAGCAGCCAAGAGCCTAGCGGAGGGGATGAGCAGTTCTTC. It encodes CASSQEPSGGDEQFF.

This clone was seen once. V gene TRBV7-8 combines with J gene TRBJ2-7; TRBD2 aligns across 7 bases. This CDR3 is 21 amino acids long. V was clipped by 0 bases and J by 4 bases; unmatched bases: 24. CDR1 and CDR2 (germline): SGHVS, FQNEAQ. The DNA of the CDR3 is TGTGCCAGCAGCTTAGCGCCCCCGTTAACCCTTCGACTAGCTCAAAGGTACGAGCAGTACTTC. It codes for CASSLAPPLTLRLAQRYEQYF.

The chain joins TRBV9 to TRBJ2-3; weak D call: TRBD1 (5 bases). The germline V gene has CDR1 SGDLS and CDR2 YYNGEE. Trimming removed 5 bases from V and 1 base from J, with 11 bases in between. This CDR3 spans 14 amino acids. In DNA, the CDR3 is TGTGCCAGCAGACCGGACACCCGCACAGATACGCAGTATTTT. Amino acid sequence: CASRPDTRTDTQYF.